This is a list of T cell receptor beta chains from one sample in a study of blood T cell repertoires in COVID-19. Assay used: immunoSEQ multiplex PCR; TCRdb lists only in-frame clones, some missing. The sample lists 24,000 or so clones; 65% to 90% were seen once. Sequencing was carried out using peripheral blood. These receptors were obtained from a human donor with acute or convalescent COVID-19. The donor label of this sample is uncertain. Each CDR3 is given without its conserved first and last residue.

j_gene: TRBJ2-7; v_gene: TRBV5-1; CDR3aa: ASSPGLVFYEQY
j_gene: TRBJ1-4; v_gene: TRBV9; CDR3aa: ASSVAHPRDRATATNEKLF
j_gene: TRBJ2-3; v_gene: TRBV9; CDR3aa: ASSVGFDTQY
j_gene: TRBJ2-1; v_gene: TRBV10-3; CDR3aa: AISRSGNEQF
j_gene: TRBJ2-3; v_gene: TRBV11-2; CDR3aa: ASSWRRLAERDTQY
j_gene: TRBJ1-1; v_gene: TRBV6-5; CDR3aa: ASKLQGAGEAF
j_gene: TRBJ2-2; v_gene: TRBV9; CDR3aa: ASSAGGAPGELF
j_gene: TRBJ2-2; v_gene: TRBV19; CDR3aa: ASSIRGGTGELF
j_gene: TRBJ1-4; v_gene: TRBV7-9; CDR3aa: ASSYLDQKLF
j_gene: TRBJ1-1; v_gene: TRBV6-4; CDR3aa: ASSDLPAGTQGATEAF
j_gene: TRBJ1-4; v_gene: TRBV6-5; CDR3aa: ASSYAGQGKGEKLF
j_gene: TRBJ1-5; v_gene: TRBV6-6; CDR3aa: ATGQDYSNQPQH
j_gene: TRBJ1-1; v_gene: TRBV30; CDR3aa: AWTFGRGRTEAF
j_gene: TRBJ1-2; v_gene: TRBV10-3; CDR3aa: AISDTRGNYGYT
j_gene: TRBJ1-5; v_gene: TRBV19; CDR3aa: ASRRQGVRQPQH
j_gene: TRBJ1-6; v_gene: TRBV28; CDR3aa: ASSLGEGFRSPLH
j_gene: TRBJ2-2; v_gene: TRBV5-1; CDR3aa: ASTLSPLAGGPGTGELF
j_gene: TRBJ2-1; v_gene: TRBV9; CDR3aa: ASSVAAGSYNEQF
j_gene: TRBJ2-1; v_gene: TRBV20-1; CDR3aa: SASHLAGGWREQF
j_gene: TRBJ1-1; v_gene: TRBV6-5; CDR3aa: ASSYSGGGGTEAF
j_gene: TRBJ2-1; v_gene: TRBV19; CDR3aa: ASSNQAGWTYNEQF
j_gene: TRBJ2-3; v_gene: TRBV19; CDR3aa: ASSLPSGTDTQY
j_gene: TRBJ1-5; v_gene: TRBV9; CDR3aa: ASSAQGDQPQH
j_gene: TRBJ2-1; v_gene: TRBV10-3; CDR3aa: AISESPRVDNEQF
j_gene: TRBJ2-4; v_gene: TRBV27; CDR3aa: ASSLRAGGLSTVVKNIQY
j_gene: TRBJ2-2; v_gene: TRBV4-2; CDR3aa: ASSQEIGGRLTGELF
j_gene: TRBJ1-3; v_gene: TRBV18; CDR3aa: ASSPPGSSGNTIY
j_gene: TRBJ2-2; v_gene: TRBV19; CDR3aa: ATRGRTNTGELF
j_gene: TRBJ2-7; v_gene: TRBV6-5; CDR3aa: ASSLLAGVNEQY
j_gene: TRBJ1-6; v_gene: TRBV14; CDR3aa: ASSQAGGRSPLH
j_gene: TRBJ1-1; v_gene: TRBV10-3; CDR3aa: AISELDSVADEAF
j_gene: TRBJ2-1; v_gene: TRBV29-1; CDR3aa: SGLYGTQYNEQF
j_gene: TRBJ2-1; v_gene: TRBV5-8; CDR3aa: ASSLARLAGAGWYNEQF
j_gene: TRBJ2-5; v_gene: TRBV6-2/TRBV6-3; CDR3aa: ARRYLWIELEWRETQY
j_gene: TRBJ2-5; v_gene: TRBV20-1; CDR3aa: SASESGRAGKTQY
j_gene: TRBJ1-2; v_gene: TRBV4-1; CDR3aa: ASSQELIYGYT
j_gene: TRBJ1-1; v_gene: TRBV9; CDR3aa: ASSPAGDPNTEAF
j_gene: TRBJ2-7; v_gene: TRBV21-1; CDR3aa: ASSKVRGGDDEQY
j_gene: TRBJ2-7; v_gene: TRBV29-1; CDR3aa: SVGTSGNYEQY
j_gene: TRBJ2-3; v_gene: TRBV11-2; CDR3aa: ASSLRIAGADTQY
j_gene: TRBJ2-2; v_gene: TRBV5-6; CDR3aa: ASSVSGGITGELF
j_gene: TRBJ2-7; v_gene: TRBV6-1; CDR3aa: ASSEDRGREQY
j_gene: TRBJ1-5; v_gene: TRBV6-2/TRBV6-3; CDR3aa: ASSYKRDRAFRQPQH
j_gene: TRBJ2-5; v_gene: TRBV10-1; CDR3aa: AAASRGNVGTGTRVGQETQY
j_gene: TRBJ2-7; v_gene: TRBV5-1; CDR3aa: ASSHSGQSYEQY
j_gene: TRBJ2-1; v_gene: TRBV5-1; CDR3aa: ASSIRSGSSYNEQF
j_gene: TRBJ2-3; v_gene: TRBV6-6; CDR3aa: ASSWLAGEGTDTQY
j_gene: TRBJ2-1; v_gene: TRBV5-1; CDR3aa: ASSLPTSVINEQF
j_gene: TRBJ2-4; v_gene: TRBV9; CDR3aa: ASSVELGDSAKNIQY
j_gene: TRBJ1-1; v_gene: TRBV20-1; CDR3aa: SGEGNTEAF
j_gene: TRBJ1-3; v_gene: TRBV29-1; CDR3aa: SVSVGRVSGNTIY
j_gene: TRBJ1-3; v_gene: TRBV30; CDR3aa: AWRAGQSGNTIY
j_gene: TRBJ1-4; v_gene: TRBV9; CDR3aa: ASSLDGVNEKLF
j_gene: TRBJ2-1; v_gene: TRBV6-6; CDR3aa: ASSSFGLAGF
j_gene: TRBJ2-3; v_gene: TRBV9; CDR3aa: ASSVQAEHHTQY